This T cell receptor (beta chain) is drawn from a study of blood T cell repertoires in COVID-19. This CDR3 spans 13 amino acids. Germline V gene data show CDR1 as MNHNY and CDR2 as SVGAGI (reference sequence). Trimming stripped 3 bases from V and 4 bases from J, with 9 bases between. TCRdb's table, derived via immunoSEQ multiplex PCR, lists solely in-frame clones and lacks some. The repertoire includes 200,000 or so clones, under 85% of them detected once, and approximately 2% sits in the top ten. This rearrangement joins TRBV6-6 to TRBJ1-1; D ambiguous. Input material: PBMCs or T cells enriched from blood (not recorded which). The receptor was derived from a man aged 55 to 69 who had recovered from COVID-19. CDR3: CASSYREGTEAFF. The CDR3 nucleotides read TGTGCCAGCAGTTATAGGGAGGGCACTGAAGCTTTCTTT.